A single sample is the source of the 5 T cell receptor beta chains below, sequenced in a study of siplizumab effects on memory and regulatory T cells. Generated by immunoSEQ multiplex PCR, the TCRdb table keeps only in-frame clones and is missing some. The data hold about 100,000 clones, with around 90% observed a single time. Material: non-Treg CD4+ T cells sorted from blood. These receptors all stem from a human donor in good health.

The J gene is TRBJ1-2, the V gene TRBV25-1; D not resolved. The CDR3 has 14 residues. Germline V lookup: CDR1 MGHDK, CDR2 SYGVNS. V lost 2 bases to trimming and J lost 7 bases, with 14 bases between them. In DNA, the CDR3 is TGTGCCAGCAGTGAACCAGGCAGAATCGGTGGCTACACCTTC. Protein product: CASSEPGRIGGYTF.

The chain employs TRBV14 and TRBJ2-1; D gene unclear. The CDR3 sequence is 15 residues long. V lost 3 bases to trimming and J lost 5 bases, with 14 bases between them. Germline loops: CDR1 SGHDN, CDR2 FVKESK. CDR3 DNA: TGTGCCAGCAGCCATTTGGAGCTCTGGGACAATGAGCAGTTCTTC. Residues: CASSHLELWDNEQFF. Supplemented by reference TRBV14 and TRBJ2-1, the full variable domain reads EAGVTQFPSHSVIEKGQTVTLRCDPISGHDNLYWYRRVMGKEIKFLLHFVKESKQDESGMPNNRFLAERTGGTYSTLKVQPAELEDSGVYFCASSHLELWDNEQFFGPGTRLTVL.

The chain carries TRBV21-1 and TRBJ2-4; the D call in the table, TRBD1, was not verified against the DNA. TRBV21-1 is reported as a pseudogene. The CDR3 loop spans 19 amino acids. Here the CDR3 DNA reads TGTGCCAGCAGCAAATGCTACCGGGACAGAAACCTAGCCAAAAACATTCAGTACTTC. Amino acid sequence: CASSKCYRDRNLAKNIQYF.

The CDR3 bases are TGTGCCAGCAGCTTTGGGGGAACATCGGACTACACCTTC. This codes for CASSFGGTSDYTF. This chain connects TRBV11-3 to TRBJ1-2, with D perhaps TRBD1 (5 bases). The germline V gene encodes CDR1 SGHNT and CDR2 YENEEA. V was pared by 3 bases and J by 10 bases, with 15 bases between. The CDR3 consists of 13 residues.

In this sample, this clone turned up once. This chain uses TRBV27 with TRBJ2-2; D might be TRBD1 or TRBD2, each matching 6 bases. The CDR3 is 14 residues long. V lost 6 bases and J 9 bases, leaving 17 bases between the germline ends. The V gene's germline CDR1 is MNHEY and CDR2 SMNVEV (reference sequence). CDR3 sequence: CASSLSGASRELFF. CDR3 sequence (DNA): TGTGCCAGCAGCCTCTCGGGGGCATCAAGGGAGCTGTTTTTT.